Listed here are 24 T cell receptor beta chains from one sample, sequenced in a study of CD8 T cells in ankylosing spondylitis. TCRdb redid the calling of the 5' RACE reads with MiXCR, one entry per CDR3 protein. The repertoire holds fewer than 250,000 distinct CDR3 sequences, with 10% to 13% as singletons. Material: blood, either unsorted or a sorted T cell fraction (not recorded which). The receptors derive from a male donor with ankylosing spondylitis or in good health (not recorded which).

This clonotype came up many times. The chain has TRBV30 and TRBJ1-5; D is possibly TRBD1 (5 bases). In germline, CDR1 is GTSNPN, CDR2 SVGIG (reference sequence). Trimming removed 3 bases at V and 8 bases at J, with 14 bases between. The CDR3 extends over 13 amino acids. For the CDR3, the DNA is TGTGCCTGGAGAGGCGCCGGGGGTGAGCCCCAGCATTTT. Its protein is CAWRGAGGEPQHF.

This clonotype was picked up many times. The chain uses TRBV30 and TRBJ2-7; D is possibly TRBD1 or TRBD2 (5 bases each). V lost 3 bases and J lost 6, with 12 bases in between. The CDR3 runs 12 residues. The germline V gene encodes CDR1 GTSNPN and CDR2 SVGIG (reference sequence). Here the CDR3 reads CAWRRERGEQYF. As DNA, the CDR3 is TGTGCCTGGAGGCGCGAGAGGGGCGAGCAGTACTTC.

The table lists this clonotype with many counts. The chain couples TRBV10-3 to TRBJ2-7, with 8 bases identical to TRBD2. V was clipped by 8 bases and J by 6 bases; unmatched bases: 3. From germline, CDR1 is ENHRY and CDR2 SYGVKD. CDR3 length: 11 amino acids. Written as DNA, the CDR3 is TGTGCCATCCGGGAGGGGGGCGAGCAGTACTTC. Translation gives CAIREGGEQYF.

Of note for this clonotype: This may be a read error: a much more frequent sequence differs by one nucleotide. The rearrangement joins TRBV12-3 or TRBV12-4 to TRBJ2-3; 7 nucleotides agree with TRBD1. The CDR3 totals 15 residues. The CDR3 DNA is TGTTCCAGCAGCACTACAGGGGTCTACACAGATACGCAGTATTTT. Its protein is CSSSTTGVYTDTQYF.

V is TRBV10-3 and J is TRBJ1-5; D gene uncertain. Germline assignment: CDR1 ENHRY and CDR2 SYGVKD. Deletions cut 3 bases from V and 5 bases from J, with 11 bases between. The CDR3 consists of 14 residues. CDR3: CAISDGQTDQPQHF. As DNA, the CDR3 is TGTGCCATCAGTGATGGGCAAACTGATCAGCCCCAGCATTTT.

This clonotype was observed at least ten times. This chain uses TRBV4-2 with TRBJ2-1; 8 positions match TRBD2. The V and J ends lost 0 bases and 4 bases, in that order; junction bases with no gene match: 8. The CDR3 is made up of 17 amino acids. Germline-derived CDR1 and CDR2 are LGHNA and YNFKEQ. The CDR3 sequence: CASSQDLSSGWYNEQFF. DNA for the CDR3: TGTGCCAGCAGCCAAGATTTGTCTAGCGGGTGGTACAATGAGCAGTTCTTC.

This clonotype came up many times. The chain employs TRBV5-1 and TRBJ2-1; 11 bases line up with TRBD2. The CDR3 extends over 16 amino acids. Germline trimming cut 1 base from V and 7 bases from J; bases unmatched to any gene: 7. Germline CDR1 is SGHRS and CDR2 is YFSETQ. CDR3 region: CASSLYLAGGQNEQFF. In nucleotides, the CDR3 is TGCGCCAGCAGCTTGTACCTAGCGGGGGGCCAGAATGAGCAGTTCTTC.

This clonotype was detected ten times or more. The chain joins TRBV5-1 to TRBJ1-3; no reliable D call. Trimming shortened V by 0 bases and J by 8 bases, and 12 bases separated the two germline ends. Germline assignment: CDR1 SGHRS and CDR2 YFSETQ. The length of the CDR3 is 14 residues. The CDR3 protein is CASSLGQVGDTIYF. As DNA, the CDR3 is TGCGCCAGCAGCTTGGGGCAGGTCGGGGACACCATATATTTT.

This clonotype was seen a few times. CDR3 sequence: CASSQDQLAGALRPETQYF. The CDR3 DNA sequence: TGCGCCAGCAGCCAAGATCAGCTAGCGGGGGCCCTCCGCCCAGAGACCCAGTACTTC. The chain has TRBV4-1 and TRBJ2-5; 10 bases align to TRBD2. The V gene end was trimmed by 0 bases and the J gene end by 4 bases; junction bases not matched to a gene: 14. Germline CDR1 is MGHRA and CDR2 is YSYEKL. The CDR3 spans 19 residues.

The CDR3 bases are TGTGCCAGCAGCTTTGGGACCGAATCTGCCGAGCAGTACTTC. This gives the protein CASSFGTESAEQYF. J is TRBJ2-7 and V is TRBV7-7; D is possibly TRBD1 or TRBD2 (5 bases each). V lost 3 bases and J lost 6, with 15 bases in between. This CDR3 has 14 residues. Germline CDR1 SSHAT, CDR2 FNYEAQ (reference sequence). Using reference TRBV7-7 and TRBJ2-7 for the parts outside the CDR3, the full variable domain is GAGVSQSPRYKVTKRGQDVTLRCDPISSHATLYWYQQALGQGPEFLTYFNYEAQPDKSGLPSDRFSAERPEGSISTLTIQRTEQRDSAMYRCASSFGTESAEQYFGPGTRLTVT.

The chain recombines TRBV7-9 with TRBJ1-3, with D unresolved. Trimming pared 4 bases from V and 0 bases from J, leaving 13 bases between. Germline V CDR1 and CDR2: SEHNR, FQNEAQ (reference sequence). The CDR3 consists of 16 residues. The CDR3, as DNA: TGTGCCAGCAGCTCCACGGACCTCAACTCTGGAAACACCATATATTTT. This gives the protein CASSSTDLNSGNTIYF.

The rearrangement joins TRBV5-1 to TRBJ2-7; D is unresolved. Germline CDR1 reads SGHRS; CDR2 reads YFSETQ. V was pared by 1 base and J by 6 bases, with 17 bases between. The CDR3 is 15 amino acids. For the CDR3, the DNA is TGCGCCAGCAGCTTGTCCCCGGCCGCCGGAGCCGAGCAGTACTTC. This sequence encodes CASSLSPAAGAEQYF.

This clonotype was counted between two and nine times. CDR3 sequence reads: CASSPGAVTIEAFF. The CDR3 region has the DNA TGTGCCAGCAGCCCAGGGGCAGTCACTATAGAAGCTTTCTTT. This chain links TRBV7-9 with TRBJ1-1; the D gene is possibly TRBD1 (6 bases). Per the germline V gene, CDR1 is SEHNR and CDR2 is FQNEAQ (reference sequence). Trimming took off 5 bases at V and 8 bases at J, with 18 bases between the two ends. The CDR3 has 14 residues. Together with reference TRBV7-9 and TRBJ1-1, the CDR3 gives the full variable domain: DTGVSQNPRHKITKRGQNVTFRCDPISEHNRLYWYRQTLGQGPEFLTYFQNEAQLEKSRLLSDRFSAERPKGSFSTLEIQRTEQGDSAMYLCASSPGAVTIEAFFGQGTRLTVV.

The table lists this clonotype with many counts. This sequence joins TRBV4-2 and TRBJ2-7; 13 bases are shared with TRBD2. Germline V gene sequence: CDR1 LGHNA, CDR2 YNFKEQ. This CDR3 is 16 amino acids long. The ends lost 5 bases at V and 7 bases at J; junction bases unmatched: 11. This chain's CDR3 is CASSGTTSGRAKEQYF. Written as DNA, the CDR3 is TGTGCCAGCAGCGGTACCACTAGCGGGAGGGCCAAAGAGCAGTACTTC.

This clonotype was detected ten times or more. The gene calls are TRBV11-2 and TRBJ2-1; 7 bases align to TRBD2. The CDR3 has 15 amino acids. Trimming removed 5 bases from V and 3 bases from J; junction bases left unmatched: 7. Per the germline V gene, CDR1 is SGHAT and CDR2 is FQNNGV. The CDR3: CASSRAGLDYNEQFF. CDR3 coding DNA: TGTGCCAGCAGCCGAGCAGGACTAGACTACAATGAGCAGTTCTTC.

V and J are TRBV7-9 and TRBJ2-7; possibly TRBD2 for D (5 bases). Germline CDR1 SEHNR, CDR2 FQNEAQ (reference sequence). The CDR3 covers 13 residues. With 6 bases removed from V and 3 bases from J, the gap between germline ends came to 12 bases. The CDR3 DNA reads as TGTGCCAGCAGTCCGGACTCGTTCTACGAGCAGTACTTC. Its translation: CASSPDSFYEQYF. The entire variable domain, with the rest obtained from reference TRBV7-9 and TRBJ2-7, is as follows: DTGVSQNPRHKITKRGQNVTFRCDPISEHNRLYWYRQTLGQGPEFLTYFQNEAQLEKSRLLSDRFSAERPKGSFSTLEIQRTEQGDSAMYLCASSPDSFYEQYFGPGTRLTVT.

About this clonotype: Relative to the germline gene, one junction end is altered; a read error may explain this. The chain combines TRBV30 with TRBJ1-4; the D gene is possibly TRBD1 (5 bases). From germline, CDR1 is GTSNPN and CDR2 SVGIG (reference sequence). The CDR3 extends over 13 amino acids. CDR3 amino acids: CVWSVQVEEKLFF. The CDR3 DNA follows: TGTGTCTGGAGTGTACAGGTTGAAGAAAAACTGTTTTTT. The full variable domain, with the rest looked up from reference TRBV30 and TRBJ1-4, is SQTIHQWPATLVQPVGSPLSLECTVEGTSNPNLYWYRQAAGRGLQLLFYSVGIGQISSEVPQNLSASRPQDRQFILSSKKLLLSDSGFYLCVWSVQVEEKLFFGSGTQLSVL.

This clonotype showed up many times. The chain uses TRBV20-1 and TRBJ2-1, with D perhaps matching TRBD2 (5 bases). Germline V CDR1 and CDR2: DFQATT, SNEGSKA (reference sequence). The CDR3 extends over 18 amino acids. The germline V and J ends were trimmed by 3 bases and 2 bases, with 23 bases remaining between them. The CDR3 DNA follows: TGCAGTGCTAGGTTGGGCCTCTGGGCCCAGCGGCCCTACAATGAGCAGTTCTTC. It translates to CSARLGLWAQRPYNEQFF.

This clonotype has at least ten counts. V usage is TRBV6-5 and J usage is TRBJ2-1, with D tentatively TRBD1 or TRBD2 (6 bases each). V lost 3 bases and J 7 bases, leaving 13 bases between the germline ends. CDR3 length: 14 residues. The germline V gene has CDR1 MNHEY and CDR2 SVGAGI. The CDR3, as DNA: TGTGCCAGCAGTTATAGGGGGGCGGGTAATGAGCAGTTCTTC. It codes for CASSYRGAGNEQFF.

This sequence joins TRBV7-9 and TRBJ2-7; D gene unclear. The CDR3 has 13 residues. Germline-derived CDR1 and CDR2 are SEHNR and FQNEAQ (reference sequence). Trimming left V 5 bases short and J 3 bases short, with 11 bases between. The CDR3 DNA follows: TGTGCCAGCAGCCTTCGTCCCCTCTACGAGCAGTACTTC. This sequence encodes CASSLRPLYEQYF.

There are many counts of this clonotype. The chain uses TRBV3-1 and TRBJ1-3; no definite D call. Trimming took 4 bases from V and 0 from J, leaving 10 bases between them. The CDR3 totals 15 residues. From germline, CDR1 is LGHDT and CDR2 YNNKEL (reference sequence). For the CDR3, the DNA is TGTGCCAGCAGCCCATTCGGACCCTCTGGAAACACCATATATTTT. As protein: CASSPFGPSGNTIYF.

The chain uses TRBV7-2 and TRBJ2-5, with 8 bases that match TRBD1. This CDR3 region has 16 residues. V lost 3 bases and J lost 3; bases outside the gene matches: 9. Germline-derived CDR1 and CDR2 are SGHTA and FQGNSA. CDR3 nucleotides: TGTGCCAGCAGCTTTATACAGGGGGTATTGGAAGAGACCCAGTACTTC. This codes for CASSFIQGVLEETQYF. Filled out from reference TRBV7-2 and TRBJ2-5, the complete variable domain reads GAGVSQSPSNKVTEKGKDVELRCDPISGHTALYWYRQSLGQGLEFLIYFQGNSAPDKSGLPSDRFSAERTGGSVSTLTIQRTQQEDSAVYLCASSFIQGVLEETQYFGPGTRLLVL.

This clonotype was picked up many times. The chain carries TRBV12-3 or TRBV12-4 and TRBJ1-4; no clear D gene. V was pared by 7 bases and J by 7 bases, with 13 bases between. CDR3 size: 13 residues. The CDR3, as DNA: TGTGCCAGCACCGGAGTCGTGGGTGAAAAACTGTTTTTT. Translation: CASTGVVGEKLFF.

At least ten counts were recorded for this clonotype. The V and J genes are TRBV11-2 and TRBJ2-3; 10 bases are shared with TRBD2. Per the germline V gene, CDR1 is SGHAT and CDR2 is FQNNGV. Trimming cost V 6 bases and J 6 bases; bases outside gene matches: 15. CDR3 size: 17 residues. The CDR3 region has the DNA TGTGCCAGCAGGCCCGGGGTGCCTAGCGGGAGAAGTGATACGCAGTATTTT. Translating gives CASRPGVPSGRSDTQYF.